The T cell receptor (beta chain) described here comes from a study of blood T cell repertoires in COVID-19. About the study: In each case, the material was cDNA or gDNA derived from T cells, B-cell-depleted T cells, or PBMCs.

The ends were cut back, 0 bases at V and 2 bases at J, with 5 bases in the middle. CDR1 and CDR2 from the germline V gene are GTSNPN and SVGIG (reference sequence). The CDR3 is 14 residues long. Method: immunoSEQ multiplex PCR; TCRdb's copy keeps in-frame clones and lacks some. The sample has about 200,000 clones; around 89% are singletons. The sample taken for sequencing was PBMCs or T cells enriched from blood (not recorded which). The clonotype comes from a woman under 30 who had recovered from COVID-19. This sequence joins TRBV30 and TRBJ2-6; weak D call: TRBD1 (5 bases). CDR3 DNA: TGTGCCTGGAGTGTAGGGGCTGGGGCCAACGTCCTGACTTTC. It encodes CAWSVGAGANVLTF. The variable domain in full, completed from reference TRBV30 and TRBJ2-6, reads SQTIHQWPATLVQPVGSPLSLECTVEGTSNPNLYWYRQAAGRGLQLLFYSVGIGQISSEVPQNLSASRPQDRQFILSSKKLLLSDSGFYLCAWSVGAGANVLTFGAGSRLTVL.